This T cell receptor (beta chain) was obtained from a study of control samples from healthy donors and cancer patients. The germline gives CDR1 WNHNN, CDR2 SYGVQD (reference sequence). Trimming took off 4 bases at V and 5 bases at J, with 14 bases between the two ends. This CDR3 has 14 residues. The assay was immunoSEQ multiplex PCR, and TCRdb's table has in-frame clones only and misses some. The repertoire consists of 200,000 or so clones, with 91% occurring once and the leading ten covering 1.5% to 2%. The chain uses TRBV10-1 and TRBJ1-1; D remains unclear. The sample consisted of blood. The sequence was obtained from a man aged 25 to 40 in good health. This CDR3 reads CASSGHPQRTEAFF. The CDR3 bases are TGCGCCAGCAGTGGCCACCCTCAGCGGACTGAAGCTTTCTTT.